Here is one T cell receptor (beta chain) with its context. Antigen: not known. This record comes from a study of OX40 agonist ivuxolimab in advanced cancers. Study details: Cohort: 80% to 90% men, mean age approximately 64, aged about 23 to 80. Partial responses were achieved by three patients: one hepatocellular carcinoma, two cutaneous melanoma.

V lost 10 bases, J lost 0 bases, and 17 bases lay in between. The CDR3 loop spans 15 amino acids. The germline V gene has CDR1 MRHNA and CDR2 SNTAGT. Study-wide results and limits: Partial responders treated at 0.1-3.0 mg/kg exhibited clonal expansion among the lowest measured. The investigators did not determine what antigen specificity the expanded peripheral T cells had.

Measured with immunoSEQ multiplex PCR; TCRdb has only the in-frame clones, and not every one. The table records 55,000 to 80,000 clones, about 83% of them present only once. Sequenced here: CD4+ or CD8+ T cells sorted from blood, sampled in a trial of the OX40 agonist ivuxolimab. This TCR derives from an adult with an advanced solid tumor such as melanoma, head and neck, liver or kidney cancer. This sequence joins TRBV6-4 and TRBJ2-3; perhaps TRBD2 as D (5 bases). The chain's CDR3 is CATSWGAASTDTQYF. The CDR3 bases are TGTGCCACCTCTTGGGGAGCTGCGAGCACAGATACGCAGTATTTT.